Described below is a single T cell receptor beta chain sequence and its context. This sample was taken from a study of blood T cell repertoires in COVID-19. In the study overall: The origin of the acute and convalescent COVID-19 samples was the United States, Italy and Spain.

V lost 2 bases and J lost 1, with 14 bases in between. CDR3 length: 16 amino acids. Germline CDR1 is SGHKS and CDR2 is YYEKEE (reference sequence). Clones were read by immunoSEQ multiplex PCR, and TCRdb kept only the in-frame ones, dropping some. Here the sample spans more than 250,000 clones, nearly 90% being singletons. Assignment of participants to cohorts was predicated upon participant-reported clinical history. The rearrangement links TRBV5-5 to TRBJ2-3; D possibly corresponds to TRBD2 (6 bases). The TCR comes from a woman younger than 45 who had recovered from COVID-19. The sequenced sample was PBMCs or T cells enriched from blood (not recorded which). In DNA form, the CDR3 reads TGTGCCAGCAGCTTAGGAGGCCGCGGGGGCACAGATACGCAGTATTTT. Its protein is CASSLGGRGGTDTQYF.